This record covers a single T cell receptor (beta chain). A read error may be the cause here, since a much bigger clone is one base away. This sample stems from a study of tumor-infiltrating lymphocytes in primary liver carcinoma. Study background: These were node-negative, non-metastatic T1-T3 tumors of roughly 4.2 to 10 cm.

Germline CDR1 and CDR2: MNHEY and SVGEGT. CDR3 size: 12 residues. Total RNA amounting to 500 ng was the source from which TCR beta cDNA was made with a constant-region primer. Employing slightly modified ARM-PCR, three nested multiplex PCR rounds were run, and these gave rise to the TCR beta libraries. The opening two PCR rounds, roughly 11 cycles each, paired TRBV1-TRBV30 forward primers with a C-beta reverse primer. One entry per CDR3 protein, called by TCRdb with MiXCR from the multiplex PCR reads. The sample has 330,000 or so distinct CDR3 sequences, less than 75% seen once. Germline DNA was also extracted, and blood RNA was taken from unsorted whole blood. Every patient had chronic HBV infection and was treatment-naive.

Sequencing was performed on peripheral blood. V usage is TRBV6-2 or TRBV6-3 and J usage is TRBJ2-5; a weak D match, TRBD1 (6 bases). The J call may be in error: the DNA end matches TRBJ2-1 better. The source is a man between 35 and 55 years old with primary liver carcinoma and hepatitis B virus infection. The CDR3: CASSPGHYEQFF. The CDR3 bases are TGTGCCAGCAGTCCGGGACATTACGAGCAGTTCTTC.